This TCR beta chain is drawn from a study of T cell changes during pregnancy in multiple sclerosis. Repertoires were generated with immunoSEQ multiplex PCR, while TCRdb's copy carries only in-frame clones and drops some. The table lists some 30,000 clones, roughly 87% of them singletons. Trimming stripped 6 bases from V and 6 bases from J, with 11 bases between. CDR3 size: 13 residues. In germline, CDR1 is MNHEY, CDR2 SMNVEV (reference sequence). The sequencing here drew on CD8+ T cells from peripheral blood mononuclear cells, taken in the third trimester of pregnancy. This sequence originates from a female donor with multiple sclerosis, enrolled in a pregnancy study. The chain employs TRBV27 and TRBJ2-2; maybe TRBD1 (5 bases). The CDR3 reads CASRHQGAGELFF. The CDR3 coding sequence is TGTGCCAGCAGGCACCAGGGCGCCGGGGAGCTGTTTTTT.